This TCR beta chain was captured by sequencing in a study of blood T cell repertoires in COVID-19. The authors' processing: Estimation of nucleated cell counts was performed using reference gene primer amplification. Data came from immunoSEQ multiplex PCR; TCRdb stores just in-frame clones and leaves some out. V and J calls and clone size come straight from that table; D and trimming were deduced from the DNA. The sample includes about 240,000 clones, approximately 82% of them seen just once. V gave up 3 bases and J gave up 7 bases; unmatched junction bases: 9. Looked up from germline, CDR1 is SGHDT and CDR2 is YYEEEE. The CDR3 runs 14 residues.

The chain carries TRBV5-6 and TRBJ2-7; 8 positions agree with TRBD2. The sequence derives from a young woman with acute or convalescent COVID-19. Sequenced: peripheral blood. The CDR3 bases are TGTGCCAGCAGCTCTGCGGGAGGCCCTGGGGAGCAGTACTTC. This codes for CASSSAGGPGEQYF.